This record concerns one T cell receptor (beta chain) sequence. Its matching antigen is unknown. This entry comes from a study of a mutant IDH1 vaccine in newly diagnosed glioma. Study-level background: The week-35 safety follow-up was V12, and the week-47 study end was V13.

Time point described: week 35, safety follow-up. Vaccinated patients received 300 ug of mutant IDH1 20-mer peptide per dose, with topical imiquimod. At weeks 1, 3, 5, 7, 11, 15, 19 and 23, patients received a vaccination, eight in all. Sequencing used immunoSEQ multiplex PCR; TCRdb keeps in-frame clones, though not all of them. The sample shows tens of thousands of clones, about four fifths of them seen only once. Sequenced here: PBMCs, sampled from a glioma patient whose treatment included an IDH1 peptide vaccine. This TCR was sampled from a man aged 35 to 55 with glioma.

CDR3 sequence reads: CASSFTSTSGASREQYF. The DNA of the CDR3 is TGTGCCAGCAGTTTTACCTCAACTAGCGGAGCCTCGAGGGAGCAGTACTTC. The chain uses TRBV27 and TRBJ2-7, with 8 bases fitting TRBD2. Trimming took 3 bases from V and 7 from J; bases not matched to a gene: 17. The CDR3 runs 17 residues. Germline CDR1 MNHEY, CDR2 SMNVEV (reference sequence).